Described below is a single TCR beta chain sequence and its context. What it recognizes is unknown. The sample comes from a study of early T cells in non-severe SARS-CoV-2 infection. Across the study: Sequencing used unsorted whole-blood bulk RNA, so chains lack pairing.

Individually, cDNA molecules had unique molecular identifiers attached to them. TCRdb reprocessed the 5' RACE reads with MiXCR, giving one entry per CDR3 protein. The sample records about 77,000 distinct CDR3 sequences, approximately 15% being singletons. General observations from the study: Anti-spike CD8 responses were favored in VDJdb matching, and private and CD4 specificities were missed.

The receptor's source is an adult who was a healthcare worker with PCR-confirmed SARS-CoV-2 infection or an uninfected control (not recorded which). The sequenced sample was whole blood.

The CDR3 reads CASSLDGTSQETQYF. The CDR3 bases are TGTGCCAGCAGCTTAGACGGGACAAGTCAAGAGACCCAGTACTTC. The V and J genes are TRBV7-8 and TRBJ2-5; weak D call: TRBD1 (6 bases). Deletions cut 1 base from V and 2 bases from J, with 11 bases between. Germline values: CDR1 SGHVS, CDR2 FQNEAQ. The CDR3 spans 15 residues.